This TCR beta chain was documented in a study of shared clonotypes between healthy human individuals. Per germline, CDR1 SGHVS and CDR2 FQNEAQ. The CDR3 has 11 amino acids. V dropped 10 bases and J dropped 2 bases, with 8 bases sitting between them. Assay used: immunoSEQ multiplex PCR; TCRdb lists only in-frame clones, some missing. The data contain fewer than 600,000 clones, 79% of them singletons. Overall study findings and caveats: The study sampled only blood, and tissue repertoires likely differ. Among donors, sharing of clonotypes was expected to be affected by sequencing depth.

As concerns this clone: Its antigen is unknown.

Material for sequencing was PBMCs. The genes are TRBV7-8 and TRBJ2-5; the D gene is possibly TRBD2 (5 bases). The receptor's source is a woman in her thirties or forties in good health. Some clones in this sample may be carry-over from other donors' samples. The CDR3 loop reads CATTSQETQYF. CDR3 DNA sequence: TGTGCCACCACTAGTCAAGAGACCCAGTACTTC.